Below are 3 T cell receptor beta chains sequenced from a single sample in a study of response to subunit inactivated influenza vaccine. Each CDR3 protein gets one entry after TCRdb re-called the RT-PCR reads with MiXCR. The table lists roughly 700,000 distinct CDR3 sequences, around a sixth of them singletons. The input for sequencing was PBMCs from blood, taken 11 to 12 days after vaccination. The receptor set was obtained from a man in his forties or fifties who received an inactivated influenza vaccine.

This clonotype was observed a handful of times. The rearrangement uses TRBV6-2 or TRBV6-3 and TRBJ2-7; D is uncertain. V was shortened by 10 bases and J by 5 bases, with 12 bases between the two germline ends. Germline CDR1 is MNHEY and CDR2 is SVGEGT. The CDR3 length is 11 residues. The CDR3 sequence is CATTSYNEQYF. CDR3 bases: TGTGCCACGACGTCGTACAACGAGCAGTACTTC.

This clonotype was counted between two and nine times. The chain is built from TRBV25-1 and TRBJ2-6; D possibly matches TRBD1 or TRBD2 (5 bases each). Germline loops: CDR1 MGHDK, CDR2 SYGVNS. V lost 3 bases, J lost 0 bases, and 15 bases lay in between. The CDR3 runs 18 residues. The CDR3 here is CASSDHGTPYSGANVLTF. CDR3 DNA: TGTGCCAGCAGTGACCATGGGACGCCCTACTCTGGGGCCAACGTCCTGACTTTC.

This clonotype has more than one count but fewer than ten. The genes are TRBV20-1 and TRBJ2-4, with 11 bases aligning to TRBD1. The V segment lost 3 bases and the J segment 5 bases; nucleotides outside the gene matches: 3. Germline V CDR1 and CDR2: DFQATT, SNEGSKA (reference sequence). The CDR3 extends over 14 amino acids. The DNA of the CDR3 is TGCAGTGCTAGGCCGGGACAGGGGGAAAACATTCAGTACTTC. Translation: CSARPGQGENIQYF.